This T cell receptor beta chain was documented in a study of T cells after yellow fever vaccination. At the level of the study: Researchers used SMART-Seq v4 Ultra Low Input to prepare fractions that had low cell numbers.

This clonotype was seen more than once but under ten times. Its antigen is unknown. A process of 5'RACE template switching, which added a universal primer site and UMIs, was used to make TCR cDNA. A single record per CDR3 protein comes from TCRdb applying MiXCR to the 5' RACE reads. In the table there are about 320,000 distinct CDR3 sequences, roughly a tenth of which are singletons. Study findings and constraints: Contamination of FACS-sorted repertoires by abundant clonotypes from the bulk population could occur. Reappearance after the booster was observed for most primary-vaccination clones (about 97% CD4, roughly 88% CD8).

Germline V gene data show CDR1 as SGHTA and CDR2 as FQGNSA. The CDR3 has 15 residues. V lost 4 bases, J lost 3 bases, and 9 bases stayed unmatched. The chain recombines TRBV7-2 with TRBJ2-7; 7 bases are a match to TRBD2. Sequenced here: CD4+ T cells sorted from PBMCs, sampled 45 days after the yellow fever booster vaccination. This sequence originates from a man aged 18-30 years who received the YFV17D yellow fever vaccine. This CDR3 is CASSSSGGRLYEQYV. DNA of the CDR3: TGTGCCAGCAGCTCCTCGGGGGGAAGGCTCTACGAGCAGTACGTC.